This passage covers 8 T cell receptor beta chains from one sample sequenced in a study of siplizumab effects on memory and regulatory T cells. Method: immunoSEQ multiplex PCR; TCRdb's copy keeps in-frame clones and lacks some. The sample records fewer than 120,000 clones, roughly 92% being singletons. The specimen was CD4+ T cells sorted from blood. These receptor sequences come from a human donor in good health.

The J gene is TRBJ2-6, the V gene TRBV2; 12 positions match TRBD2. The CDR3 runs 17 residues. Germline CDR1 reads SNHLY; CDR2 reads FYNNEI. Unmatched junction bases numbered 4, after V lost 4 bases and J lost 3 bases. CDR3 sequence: CASSGRTSGIGANVLTF. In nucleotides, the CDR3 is TGTGCCAGCAGTGGGAGGACTAGCGGGATTGGGGCCAACGTCCTGACTTTC.

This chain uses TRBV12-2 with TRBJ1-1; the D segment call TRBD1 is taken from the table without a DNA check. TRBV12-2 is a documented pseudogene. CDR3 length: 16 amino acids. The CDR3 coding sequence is TGTGCAAGTCGCTTAGGGGAGACAGGGGGCAGGACTGAAGCTTTCTTT. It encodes CASRLGETGGRTEAFF.

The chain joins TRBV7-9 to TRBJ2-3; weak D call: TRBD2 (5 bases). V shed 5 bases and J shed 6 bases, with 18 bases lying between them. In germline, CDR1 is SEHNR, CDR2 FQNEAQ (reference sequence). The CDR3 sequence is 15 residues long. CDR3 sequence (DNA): TGTGCCAGCAGCCCCTGGACTCCCGCGGGCGATACGCAGTATTTT. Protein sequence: CASSPWTPAGDTQYF.

CDR3 coding DNA: TGTGCCAGCTCGATGCACGGGACTGCCCTTGAGGAGCTGTTTTTT. It yields the protein CASSMHGTALEELFF. The J gene is TRBJ2-2, the V gene TRBV18, with D maybe TRBD2 (6 bases). Germline V lookup: CDR1 KGHSH, CDR2 LQKENI. This CDR3 region has 15 residues. Between the trimmed V and J ends, which lost 6 bases and 10 bases, there was a span of 21 bases.

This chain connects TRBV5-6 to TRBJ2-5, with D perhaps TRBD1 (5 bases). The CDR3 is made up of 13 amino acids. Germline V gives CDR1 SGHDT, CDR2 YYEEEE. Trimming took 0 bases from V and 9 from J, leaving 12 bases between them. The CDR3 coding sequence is TGTGCCAGCAGCTTGGGTTCAACCAGGGCCCAGTACTTC. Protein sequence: CASSLGSTRAQYF.

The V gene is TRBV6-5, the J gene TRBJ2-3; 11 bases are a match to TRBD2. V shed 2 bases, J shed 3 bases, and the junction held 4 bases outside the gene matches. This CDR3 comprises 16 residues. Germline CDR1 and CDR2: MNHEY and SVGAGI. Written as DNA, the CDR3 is TGTGCCAGCAGTTACACCCGACTAGCGGGGACAGATACGCAGTATTTT. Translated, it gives CASSYTRLAGTDTQYF.

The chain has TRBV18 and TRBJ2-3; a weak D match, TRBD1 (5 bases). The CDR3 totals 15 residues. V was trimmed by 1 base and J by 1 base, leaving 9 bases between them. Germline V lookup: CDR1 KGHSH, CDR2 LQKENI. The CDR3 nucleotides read TGTGCCAGCTCACCACGAGCACAGGGCACAGATACGCAGTATTTT. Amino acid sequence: CASSPRAQGTDTQYF.

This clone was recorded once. CDR3 sequence: CASSRGTDSYEQYF. Written as DNA, the CDR3 is TGTGCCAGCTCACGTGGGACGGATTCCTACGAGCAGTACTTC. The chain combines TRBV18 with TRBJ2-7; the D gene could be TRBD1 or TRBD2 (5 bases each). Trimming pared 4 bases from V and 1 base from J, leaving 11 bases between. Germline V CDR1 and CDR2: KGHSH, LQKENI. There are 14 residues in the CDR3.